These 9 T cell receptor beta chains were sequenced from one sample in a study of CD4+ T cells in melanoma (dated by TCRdb to between 2021 and 2024). The method behind the library was the immunoSEQ multiplex PCR assay. TCRdb carries this immuneACCESS record with in-frame sequences only. Its versions omit some clonotypes, under half of them owing to an unresolved V gene in the studies checked, with the rest unexplained. This sample gives 11,000 or so clones in total; approximately 70% of them show up just once. The top ten clonotypes cover around 9.7% of the sample. The sequencing sample was made of cells from a culture (not recorded whether cultured in vitro). The receptor source for this set is a human donor with melanoma.

The chain is built from TRBV11-2 and TRBJ1-6, with 11 bases aligning to TRBD1. Unmatched junction bases numbered 9, after V lost 5 bases and J lost 9 bases. The germline V gene has CDR1 SGHAT and CDR2 FQNNGV. This CDR3 spans 16 amino acids. The CDR3 protein is CASSTDRGRIGSPLHF. CDR3 sequence (DNA): TGTGCCAGCAGCACGGACAGGGGGCGAATAGGTTCACCCCTCCACTTT. Based on the CDR3 plus reference TRBV11-2 and TRBJ1-6, the full variable domain is EAGVAQSPRYKIIEKRQSVAFWCNPISGHATLYWYQQILGQGPKLLIQFQNNGVVDDSQLPKDRFSAERLKGVDSTLKIQPAKLEDSAVYLCASSTDRGRIGSPLHFGNGTRLTVT.

The rearrangement links TRBV6-5 to TRBJ2-3, with D possibly TRBD2 on 7 matching bases. V was trimmed by 5 bases and J by 1 base, leaving 13 bases between them. Germline V CDR1 and CDR2: MNHEY, SVGAGI. The CDR3 is 15 amino acids. In DNA form, the CDR3 reads TGTGCCAGCAGTAATGCGGGGGCTGGCACAGATACGCAGTATTTT. It is translated as CASSNAGAGTDTQYF.

This clone has a handful of counts. The chain couples TRBV5-1 to TRBJ1-3; 8 nucleotides line up with TRBD1. Germline lookup yields CDR1 SGHRS and CDR2 YFSETQ. Losses at the gene ends were 4 bases for V and 0 bases for J; bases not matched to a gene: 9. This CDR3 region has 17 residues. CDR3: CASSGIGQGDSGNTIYF. CDR3 sequence (DNA): TGCGCCAGCAGCGGGATCGGACAGGGAGACTCTGGAAACACCATATATTTT.

The CDR3 DNA follows: TGTGCCAGCAGTCCAAACAGGGGAGCCGAGCAGTACTTC. It encodes CASSPNRGAEQYF. This sequence joins TRBV7-9 and TRBJ2-7; 7 bases fit TRBD1. Per the germline V gene, CDR1 is SEHNR and CDR2 is FQNEAQ (reference sequence). This CDR3 is 13 amino acids long. The trim removed 6 bases at V and 6 bases at J, leaving 8 bases unmatched.

CDR3 bases: TGTGCCAGCAGCTTAGCGGTGGGAGTTCGGGGCTATGGCTACACCTTC. Translating gives CASSLAVGVRGYGYTF. This chain connects TRBV7-9 to TRBJ1-2, with D uncertain. The CDR3 has 16 amino acids. Germline lookup yields CDR1 SEHNR and CDR2 FQNEAQ (reference sequence). V was clipped by 0 bases and J by 4 bases, with 15 bases between them. Filled out from reference TRBV7-9 and TRBJ1-2, the complete variable domain reads DTGVSQNPRHKITKRGQNVTFRCDPISEHNRLYWYRQTLGQGPEFLTYFQNEAQLEKSRLLSDRFSAERPKGSFSTLEIQRTEQGDSAMYLCASSLAVGVRGYGYTFGSGTRLTVV.

The V call is TRBV6-6, the J call TRBJ1-2; the D is unclear. The CDR3 sequence is 15 residues long. V was cut by 4 bases and J by 4 bases, with 16 bases left in between. CDR1 and CDR2 from the germline V gene are MNHNY and SVGAGI (reference sequence). In DNA form, the CDR3 reads TGTGCCAGCAGTTCCACCGGGTTGTCCCTCTATGGCTACACCTTC. Translation: CASSSTGLSLYGYTF.

The chain recombines TRBV21-1 with TRBJ1-2. TRBV21-1 is assigned pseudogene status. The CDR3 sequence is 13 residues long. This CDR3 reads CASSKDGLRGYTF. CDR3 nucleotide sequence: TGTGCCAGCAGCAAAGACGGGTTAAGAGGCTACACCTTC.

This clone was detected only once. The chain is built from TRBV5-1 and TRBJ2-7; D might be TRBD1 (6 bases). Germline V gives CDR1 SGHRS, CDR2 YFSETQ. V dropped 4 bases and J dropped 5 bases, with 13 bases sitting between them. This CDR3 has 13 amino acids. The CDR3 sequence is CASSGDNSNEQYF. The CDR3 DNA sequence: TGCGCCAGCAGCGGGGACAATTCCAACGAGCAGTACTTC.

This clone was seen only a few times. The V gene is TRBV7-9, the J gene TRBJ2-1; D possibly matches TRBD1 or TRBD2 (5 bases each). Germline CDR1 and CDR2: SEHNR and FQNEAQ (reference sequence). Trimming removed 5 bases from V and 7 bases from J, with 24 bases in between. There are 17 residues in the CDR3. As DNA, the CDR3 is TGTGCCAGCAGCCCGAGGGGCCCACTAGGTCCCCCAAATGAGCAGTTCTTC. Translation: CASSPRGPLGPPNEQFF.